These T cell receptor beta chains were read from a single sample in a study of blood T cell repertoires in COVID-19. Repertoires were generated with immunoSEQ multiplex PCR, while TCRdb's copy carries only in-frame clones and drops some. The repertoire includes some 250,000 clones, over 75% of them detected once, and 0.8% sits in the top ten. Sequences were obtained from peripheral blood. The receptors shown here come from a woman aged 25 to 45 with acute or convalescent COVID-19. CDR3s include the opening cysteine and the closing phenylalanine or tryptophan. Each record gives: J gene, D gene, clone size, V gene, CDR3 protein, CDR3 DNA. A D gene is named only where the DNA matches it firmly. Clone size is given for some rows only: seen once, a few or many times, or a class if the clone is expanded.

>TRBJ1-3|.|.|TRBV27
CASSSTRGSRNTIYF
TGTGCCAGCAGTTCAACCAGGGGTTCTAGAAACACCATATATTTT
>TRBJ1-6|.|.|TRBV6-1
CASSEVRGLNSPLHF
TGTGCCAGCAGTGAAGTTAGGGGACTTAATTCACCCCTCCACTTT
>TRBJ2-3|TRBD2|.|TRBV6-1
CASSEVNGRTHTDTQYF
TGTGCCAGCAGTGAAGTAAACGGGAGGACACACACAGATACGCAGTATTTT
>TRBJ2-1|TRBD2|.|TRBV11-3
CASSDPFPLGLAGGYNEQFF
TGTGCCAGCAGCGACCCTTTCCCTCTCGGGCTAGCGGGAGGCTATAATGAGCAGTTCTTC
>TRBJ2-7|.|.|TRBV7-9
CASSLAVSGYEQYF
TGTGCCAGCAGCCTCGCGGTGAGTGGTTACGAGCAGTACTTC
>TRBJ1-3|.|.|TRBV11-2
CASSPQGNTIYF
TGTGCCAGCAGCCCCCAGGGAAACACCATATATTTT
>TRBJ2-7|.|.|TRBV27
CASSLSPVGEQYF
TGTGCCAGCAGTTTATCACCTGTCGGCGAGCAGTACTTC
>TRBJ2-7|TRBD2|.|TRBV3-1/TRBV3-2
CASSVHSGRVYEQYF
TGTGCCAGCAGCGTACATAGCGGGAGGGTCTACGAGCAGTACTTC
>TRBJ1-5|.|.|TRBV19
CASSIVNTGNQPQHF
TGTGCCAGTAGTATAGTTAACACAGGCAATCAGCCCCAGCATTTT
>TRBJ2-1|.|.|TRBV21-1
CASSKGRSQSCLYYNEQFF
TGTGCCAGCAGCAAAGGTCGATCACAGTCCTGTCTATACTACAATGAGCAGTTCTTC
>TRBJ1-4|TRBD1|.|TRBV7-9
CASSDNRGTNEKLFF
TGTGCCAGCAGCGACAACAGGGGAACTAATGAAAAACTGTTTTTT
>TRBJ1-1|TRBD1|.|TRBV5-1
CASSLVPGGRAEAFF
TGCGCCAGCAGCTTGGTACCAGGGGGTAGGGCTGAAGCTTTCTTT
>TRBJ1-1|TRBD1|.|TRBV7-2
CASSLARGDNTEAFF
TGTGCCAGCAGCTTAGCCAGGGGGGACAACACTGAAGCTTTCTTT
>TRBJ1-6|TRBD1|.|TRBV7-9
CASSPSTGASYNSPLHF
TGTGCCAGCAGCCCCTCGACAGGGGCCTCCTATAATTCACCCCTCCACTTT
>TRBJ2-7|.|.|TRBV9
CASSGRGSDYEQYF
TGTGCCAGCAGCGGCCGGGGTAGTGATTACGAGCAGTACTTC
>TRBJ2-5|.|.|TRBV27
CASSFMGRSRSQETQYF
TGTGCCAGCAGTTTTATGGGCAGGTCGAGATCTCAAGAGACCCAGTACTTC
>TRBJ1-2|.|.|TRBV18
CASSPRGTEGVTF
TGTGCCAGCTCACCACGGGGGACGGAGGGTGTTACCTTC
>TRBJ1-3|.|.|TRBV6-5
CASSYGQGLGGNTIYF
TGTGCCAGCAGTTACGGGCAGGGGTTGGGCGGAAACACCATATATTTT
>TRBJ1-5|.|few|TRBV9
CASSITGQGNQPQHF
TGTGCCAGCAGCATTACAGGGCAGGGCAATCAGCCCCAGCATTTT
>TRBJ2-7|TRBD2|few|TRBV7-8
CASSLGTSGSYEQYF
TGTGCCAGCAGCCTCGGGACTAGCGGGAGCTACGAGCAGTACTTC
>TRBJ1-4|.|.|TRBV11-2
CASSLEGSPNEKLFF
TGTGCCAGCAGCTTAGAGGGCAGCCCTAATGAAAAACTGTTTTTT
>TRBJ2-1|TRBD2|.|TRBV7-9
CAIGTSGGYNEQFF
TGTGCCATAGGGACTAGCGGAGGGTACAATGAGCAGTTCTTC
>TRBJ1-4|TRBD1|.|TRBV7-9
CASSLTGVIGKLFF
TGTGCCAGCAGCCTGACAGGGGTTATAGGAAAACTGTTTTTT
>TRBJ2-7|.|.|TRBV12-3/TRBV12-4
CASSLSSHYEQYF
TGTGCCAGCAGTTTATCTAGCCACTACGAGCAGTACTTC
>TRBJ1-5|.|.|TRBV27
CASSFGRGNQPQHF
TGTGCCAGCAGTTTCGGGCGGGGCAATCAGCCCCAGCATTTT
>TRBJ2-2|.|.|TRBV10-1
CASSDHDGAAGELFF
TGCGCCAGCAGTGACCACGACGGAGCGGCCGGGGAGCTGTTTTTT
>TRBJ2-1|TRBD2|few|TRBV19
CASSMLLAGVLSYNEQFF
TGTGCCAGTAGTATGTTGCTAGCGGGAGTCCTCTCCTACAATGAGCAGTTCTTC
>TRBJ2-1|.|once|TRBV6-5
CASSYPGPGSNEQFF
TGTGCCAGCAGTTATCCGGGTCCCGGAAGCAATGAGCAGTTCTTC
>TRBJ1-1|.|.|TRBV7-2
CASSLVRTLNTEAFF
TGTGCCAGCAGCTTAGTTCGAACTTTGAACACTGAAGCTTTCTTT
>TRBJ1-1|.|.|TRBV5-1
CASSLTTGTNTEAFF
TGCGCCAGCAGCCTAACGACAGGAACGAACACTGAAGCTTTCTTT
>TRBJ2-1|.|.|TRBV2
CASSAYLNEQFF
TGTGCCAGCAGCGCCTACCTCAATGAGCAGTTCTTC
>TRBJ2-1|.|.|TRBV27
CASSLSGRDGEQFF
TGTGCCAGCAGTTTATCGGGGCGGGACGGTGAGCAGTTCTTC
>TRBJ1-3|.|.|TRBV11-2
CASSLFFSGNTIYF
TGTGCCAGCAGCTTATTCTTCTCTGGAAACACCATATATTTT
>TRBJ2-2|TRBD2|.|TRBV19
CASTIGLAGVITGELFF
TGTGCCAGTACCATAGGACTAGCGGGAGTGATCACCGGGGAGCTGTTTTTT
>TRBJ2-5|TRBD2|.|TRBV4-1
CASSQEGLVGETQYF
TGCGCCAGCAGCCAAGAGGGACTAGTCGGGGAGACCCAGTACTTC
>TRBJ2-1|.|.|TRBV4-3
CASSQQGGSYNEQFF
TGCGCCAGCAGCCAACAGGGGGGATCCTACAATGAGCAGTTCTTC
>TRBJ1-1|.|.|TRBV24-1
CATSELGSRVAFF
TGTGCCACCAGTGAACTAGGGTCACGAGTAGCTTTCTTT